This T cell receptor beta chain was retrieved from a study of beta chain features in type 1 diabetes. The overall study: There was similarity between patients and healthy donors in age, gender and cell yields.

Every isolated RNA sample was fully reverse transcribed, so sequencing captured expressed TCRB transcripts. Profiling relied on immunoSEQ multiplex PCR, and the TCRdb table lists in-frame clones only, not all of them. The sample lists some 660,000 clones, about 14% seen once, with roughly 0.04% in the top ten. Every donor provided one heparinised blood draw, which averaged about 116 mL. Overall study results and limits: At VDJ recombination sites, type 1 diabetes patients had fewer insertions and more deleted nucleotides. Type 1 diabetes patients showed a moderate but significant shortening of TCRB CDR3s in all four CD4+ subsets. Healthy donors had naive, central memory and Treg TCRB repertoires that appeared less similar than those seen among patients.

A word on this clone: Antigen specificity is unknown.

Sequenced: naive CD4+ T cells from blood. This receptor was taken from a man between 18 and 35 years old with type 1 diabetes.

The CDR3 DNA follows: TGTGCCAGCAGCCCGAGCGGGACGGGGAATGAGCAGTTCTTC. It translates to CASSPSGTGNEQFF. The chain carries TRBV4-2 and TRBJ2-1; 7 nucleotides match TRBD2. V dropped 4 bases and J dropped 7; count of bases not matched to a gene: 7. Germline loops: CDR1 LGHNA, CDR2 YNFKEQ. The CDR3 is made up of 14 amino acids.